This T cell receptor beta chain was sequenced during a study of T cells in Graves' hyperthyroidism and ophthalmopathy. Germline V gene sequence: CDR1 MNHEY, CDR2 SVGEGT. The CDR3 is made up of 15 amino acids. V was clipped by 7 bases and J by 8 bases; unmatched bases: 12. The CDR3 regions of TCR beta were amplified from RNA transcripts. The HTBI primer set drove a first-round RT-PCR of the TCR CDR3. From the multiplex PCR reads, TCRdb called clonotypes with MiXCR, one entry per CDR3 protein. The repertoire holds approximately 400,000 distinct CDR3 sequences, with 11% to 15% as singletons. In its sample, this clonotype was seen a few times.

Sequencing used blood. The sequence derives from a man between 45 and 60 years old with Graves' ophthalmopathy. This rearrangement joins TRBV6-2 or TRBV6-3 to TRBJ2-3; 10 bases agree with TRBD2. CDR3 DNA: TGTGCCAGCAATAGACCTAGCGGGAGTTTTACTACGCAGTATTTT. Protein sequence: CASNRPSGSFTTQYF.